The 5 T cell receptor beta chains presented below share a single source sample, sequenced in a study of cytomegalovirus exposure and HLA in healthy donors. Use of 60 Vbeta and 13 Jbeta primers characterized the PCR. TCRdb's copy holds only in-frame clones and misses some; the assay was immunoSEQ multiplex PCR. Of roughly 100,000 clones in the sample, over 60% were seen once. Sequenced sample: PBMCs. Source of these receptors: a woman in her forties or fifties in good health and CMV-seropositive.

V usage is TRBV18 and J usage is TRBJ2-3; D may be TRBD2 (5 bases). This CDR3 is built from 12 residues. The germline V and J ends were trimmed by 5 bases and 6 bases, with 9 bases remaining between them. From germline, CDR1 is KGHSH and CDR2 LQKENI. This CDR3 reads CASSWSGDTQYF. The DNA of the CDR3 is TGTGCCAGCTCATGGTCGGGGGATACGCAGTATTTT.

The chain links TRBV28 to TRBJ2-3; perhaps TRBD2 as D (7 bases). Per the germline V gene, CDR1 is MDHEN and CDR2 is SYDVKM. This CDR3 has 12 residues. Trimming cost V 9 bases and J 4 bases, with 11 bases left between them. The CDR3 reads CASRGGPDTQYF. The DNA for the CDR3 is TGTGCCAGTAGGGGGGGCCCAGATACGCAGTATTTT.

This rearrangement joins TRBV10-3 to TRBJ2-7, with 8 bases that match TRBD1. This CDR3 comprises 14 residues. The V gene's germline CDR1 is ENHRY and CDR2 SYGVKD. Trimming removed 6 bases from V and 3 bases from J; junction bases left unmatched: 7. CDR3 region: CAISPGTGRYEQYF. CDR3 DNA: TGTGCCATCAGCCCTGGGACAGGTCGCTACGAGCAGTACTTC.

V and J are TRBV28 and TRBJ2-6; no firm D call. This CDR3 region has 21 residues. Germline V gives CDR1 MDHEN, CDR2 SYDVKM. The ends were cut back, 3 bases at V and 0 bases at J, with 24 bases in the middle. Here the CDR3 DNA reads TGTGCCAGCAGTTTGCCACCACTTCAAGCTCTCCCTCCCTCTGGGGCCAACGTCCTGACTTTC. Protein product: CASSLPPLQALPPSGANVLTF.

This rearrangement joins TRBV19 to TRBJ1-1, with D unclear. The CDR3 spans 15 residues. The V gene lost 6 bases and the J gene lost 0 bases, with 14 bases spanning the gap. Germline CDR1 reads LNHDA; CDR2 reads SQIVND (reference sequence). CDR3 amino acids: CASRRTLILNTEAFF. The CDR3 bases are TGTGCCAGTAGAAGGACTCTAATTTTGAACACTGAAGCTTTCTTT.